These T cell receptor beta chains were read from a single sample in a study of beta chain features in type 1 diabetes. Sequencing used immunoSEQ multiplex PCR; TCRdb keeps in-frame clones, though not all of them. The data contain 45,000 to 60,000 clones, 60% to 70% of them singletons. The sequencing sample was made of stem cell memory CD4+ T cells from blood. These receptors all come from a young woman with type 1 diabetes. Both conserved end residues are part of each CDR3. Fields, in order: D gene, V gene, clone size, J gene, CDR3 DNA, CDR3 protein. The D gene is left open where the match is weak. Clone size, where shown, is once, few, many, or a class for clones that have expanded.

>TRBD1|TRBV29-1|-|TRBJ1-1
TGCAGCGTTCAGGGGGCCAACACTGAAGCTTTCTTT
CSVQGANTEAFF
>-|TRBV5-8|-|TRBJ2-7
TGTGCCAGCAGCTTGGAAACAGGAACCCACTCCTACGAGCAGTACTTC
CASSLETGTHSYEQYF
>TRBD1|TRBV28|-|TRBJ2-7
TGTGCCAGCAGCTCGACAGGGTACGAGCAGTACTTC
CASSSTGYEQYF
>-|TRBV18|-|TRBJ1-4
TGTGCCAGCTCACCTCTTAATGAAAAACTGTTTTTT
CASSPLNEKLFF
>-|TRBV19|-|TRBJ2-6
TGTGCCAGCCGCGCCGGTTTTGGCTCTGGGGCCAACGTCCTGACTTTC
CASRAGFGSGANVLTF
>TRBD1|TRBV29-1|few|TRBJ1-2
TGCCAAGTGACAGGGTTTAACTATGGCTACACCTTC
CQVTGFNYGYTF
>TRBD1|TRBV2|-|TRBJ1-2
TGTGCCAGCAGTGACGGACAGGGTCCCTATGGCTACACCTTC
CASSDGQGPYGYTF
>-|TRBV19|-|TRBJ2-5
TGTGCCAGTAGTATTGAGTCGGGGAGCGTTTTTCAAGAGACCCAGTACTTC
CASSIESGSVFQETQYF
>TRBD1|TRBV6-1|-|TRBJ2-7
TGTGCCAGCAGTGAAGCCTGGGGAACGGCAGGGGGCTACGAGCAGTACTTC
CASSEAWGTAGGYEQYF
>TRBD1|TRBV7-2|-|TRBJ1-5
TGTGCCAGCAGCCTCCGAGTTACCGGGACAGGGCAGAATCAGCCCCAGCATTTT
CASSLRVTGTGQNQPQHF
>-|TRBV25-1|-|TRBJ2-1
TGTGCCAGCAGTGAGAGCTACAATGAGCAGTTCTTC
CASSESYNEQFF
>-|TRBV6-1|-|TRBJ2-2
TGTGCCAGCAGTGAAGTAGCCGCGAACACCGGGGAGCTGTTTTTT
CASSEVAANTGELFF
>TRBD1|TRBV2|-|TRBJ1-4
TGTGCCAGCAAGGAGAGACGAGGGGGCAATGAAAAACTGTTTTTT
CASKERRGGNEKLFF
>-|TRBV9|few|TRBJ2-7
TGTGCCAGCAGCGGGGCGAGCCCCTACGAGCAGTACTTC
CASSGASPYEQYF
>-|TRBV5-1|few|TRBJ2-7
TGCGCCAGCAGCTTCCGGGAGACCTACGAGCAGTACTTC
CASSFRETYEQYF
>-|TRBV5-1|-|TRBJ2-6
TGCGCCAGCGGGGCCTCTGGGGCCAACGTCCTGACTTTC
CASGASGANVLTF
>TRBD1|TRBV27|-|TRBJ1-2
TGTGCCAGCAGTTTGACAGGGGCCAACTATGGCTACACCTTC
CASSLTGANYGYTF
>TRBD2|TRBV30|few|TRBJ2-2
TGTGCCTGGAGTGTCCTAGCGGGAGTGAACACCGGGGAGCTGTTTTTT
CAWSVLAGVNTGELFF
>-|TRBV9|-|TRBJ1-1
TGTGCCAGCAGCGTTGCCGGCACTGAAGCTTTCTTT
CASSVAGTEAFF
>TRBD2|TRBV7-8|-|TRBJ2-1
TGTGCCAGCAGCCGGAGCGGGAGTGGAGGCAATGAGCAGTTCTTC
CASSRSGSGGNEQFF
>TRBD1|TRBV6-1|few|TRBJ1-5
TGTGCCAGCACTTTCCAGGGGGATAGTCAGCCCCAGCATTTT
CASTFQGDSQPQHF
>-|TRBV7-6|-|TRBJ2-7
TGTGCCAGCAGCCCGCTGGAGGGCGGGTACGAGCAGTACTTC
CASSPLEGGYEQYF
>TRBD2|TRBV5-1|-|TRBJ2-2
TGCGCCAGCACTAGCGGCAGGACCACCGGGGAGCTGTTTTTT
CASTSGRTTGELFF
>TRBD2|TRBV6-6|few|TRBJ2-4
TGTGCCAGCAGTCCGGATTTGAGCGGGAGGGACATTCAGTACTTC
CASSPDLSGRDIQYF